This T cell receptor (beta chain) originates from a study of shared clonotypes between healthy human individuals. This clone was recorded once. This sample includes further DNA sequences coding for the same CDR3. Every subset had its genomic DNA shared out evenly among several immunoSEQ plates. Clones were sequenced by immunoSEQ multiplex PCR, and TCRdb holds only the in-frame ones, with some missing. Of over 850,000 clones in the sample, about 80% are singletons; the top ten hold around 0.6%. Germline values: CDR1 MNHEY, CDR2 SVGAGI. The V end was cut by 0 bases, the J end by 4 bases, with 8 bases between. The CDR3 length is 14 residues.

Sequenced sample: memory CD4+ T cells from PBMCs. Noted subset: CD45RA-negative fraction. The TCR sequence derives from a man younger than 30 in good health. Some clones in this sample may be carry-over from other donors' samples. The rearrangement uses TRBV6-5 and TRBJ2-3, with a possible D match to TRBD2 (5 bases). The CDR3: CASSYSRGADTQYF. The CDR3 DNA is TGTGCCAGCAGTTACTCTCGGGGAGCAGATACGCAGTATTTT.